This T cell receptor (beta chain) came from a study of response to subunit inactivated influenza vaccine. This clonotype came up many times. CDR1 and CDR2 (germline): SGHRS, YFSETQ. V was shortened by 4 bases and J by 2 bases, with 22 bases between the two germline ends. The CDR3 is 18 residues long. MiXCR, applied by TCRdb to the RT-PCR reads, yields one record per CDR3 protein. The table has about 780,000 distinct CDR3 sequences, approximately 17% seen once. This TCR derives from a man aged 45-60 years who received an inactivated influenza vaccine. This sequence joins TRBV5-1 and TRBJ1-5; D perhaps matches TRBD1 (5 bases). The sample was PBMCs from blood, taken more than 4 days after vaccination. DNA for the CDR3: TGCGCCAGCAGCCGAGACGCATCCGGGACGGGGGGCAATCAGCCCCAGCATTTT. It yields the protein CASSRDASGTGGNQPQHF.